The 2 T cell receptor beta chains presented below share a single source sample, sequenced in a study of T cell changes during pregnancy in multiple sclerosis. The table came from immunoSEQ multiplex PCR; TCRdb's copy has only in-frame clones and leaves some out. The sample yields tens of thousands of clones, just over 90% seen once. Sequences were derived from CD4+ T cells from peripheral blood mononuclear cells, sampled after pregnancy. The source is a female donor with multiple sclerosis, enrolled in a pregnancy study.

V and J are TRBV19 and TRBJ1-5; perhaps TRBD1 as D (5 bases). CDR1 LNHDA and CDR2 SQIVND come from the germline V gene (reference sequence). The CDR3 runs 15 residues. V dropped 3 bases and J dropped 7 bases, with 16 bases sitting between them. CDR3 nucleotides: TGTGCCAGTAGTATGGGGGAGGCAGTCGGCCAGCCCCAGCATTTT. This sequence encodes CASSMGEAVGQPQHF.

The chain couples TRBV7-2 to TRBJ2-3, with 8 bases aligning to TRBD1. The V segment lost 5 bases and the J segment 0 bases; nucleotides outside the gene matches: 7. From germline, CDR1 is SGHTA and CDR2 FQGNSA. CDR3 size: 16 residues. Written as DNA, the CDR3 is TGTGCCAGCAGCCAGGGACAGGTAGCTAGCACAGATACGCAGTATTTT. It encodes CASSQGQVASTDTQYF.